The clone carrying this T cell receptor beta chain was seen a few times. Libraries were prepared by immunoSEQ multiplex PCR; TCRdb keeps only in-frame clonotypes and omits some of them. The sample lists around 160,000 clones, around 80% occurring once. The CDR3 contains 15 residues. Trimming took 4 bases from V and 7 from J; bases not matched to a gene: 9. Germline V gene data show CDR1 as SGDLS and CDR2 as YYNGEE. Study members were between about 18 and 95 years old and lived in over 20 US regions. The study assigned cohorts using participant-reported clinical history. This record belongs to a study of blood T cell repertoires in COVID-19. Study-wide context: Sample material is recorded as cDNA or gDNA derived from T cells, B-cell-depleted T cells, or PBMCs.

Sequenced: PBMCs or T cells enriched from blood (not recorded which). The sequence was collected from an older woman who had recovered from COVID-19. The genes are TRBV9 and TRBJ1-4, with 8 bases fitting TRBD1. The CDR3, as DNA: TGTGCCAGCAGCAGAACCGGACAGGGTTCTGAAAAACTGTTTTTT. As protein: CASSRTGQGSEKLFF.